The TCR beta chain under discussion was sequenced for a study of blood T cells in healthy people across ages. There are 19 residues in the CDR3. Germline-derived CDR1 and CDR2 are SGDLS and YYNGEE. The second PCR ran about 6 to 12 cycles with a sample-barcoded 5' primer and J-beta primers. TCRdb re-called the 5' RACE reads with MiXCR, one entry per CDR3 protein. The table lists some 860,000 distinct CDR3 sequences, more than 50% of them singletons. This sequence originates from a man aged 40-49 years in good health. V gene TRBV9 combines with J gene TRBJ2-7; 12 positions match TRBD2. The DNA end is more similar to TRBJ2-5, so the J call may be wrong. Sequencing was carried out using blood. The CDR3 DNA sequence: TGTGCCAGCAGCGTGCGGGGACTAGCGGGCTCTGGGGGCGGGGAGACCCAGTACTTC. Encoded protein: CASSVRGLAGSGGGETQYF.